Below, 14 T cell receptor beta chains from the same sample are listed, as sequenced in a study of OX40 agonist ivuxolimab in advanced cancers. Profiling relied on immunoSEQ multiplex PCR, and the TCRdb table lists in-frame clones only, not all of them. This table has around 70,000 clones, roughly 85% appearing once. The input for sequencing was CD4+ or CD8+ T cells sorted from blood, taken in a trial of the OX40 agonist ivuxolimab. These receptor sequences come from an adult with an advanced solid tumor such as melanoma, head and neck, liver or kidney cancer.

This clone occurred a few times. This rearrangement joins TRBV28 to TRBJ1-3; TRBD1 matches at 7 bases. Trimming cost V 5 bases and J 3 bases; bases outside gene matches: 10. Germline loops: CDR1 MDHEN, CDR2 SYDVKM. The CDR3 spans 16 residues. CDR3 residues: CASSTPGQMGGNTIYF. The CDR3 nucleotides read TGTGCCAGCAGTACCCCGGGACAGATGGGTGGAAACACCATATATTTT.

This rearrangement joins TRBV28 to TRBJ2-7; D possibly corresponds to TRBD2 (6 bases). Between the trimmed V and J ends, which lost 10 bases and 2 bases, there was a span of 12 bases. Germline V gene lookup returns CDR1 MDHEN and CDR2 SYDVKM. The CDR3 has 12 residues. DNA for the CDR3: TGTGCCACCGGGGGATACACCTACGAGCAGTACTTC. Translation gives CATGGYTYEQYF.

This clone was seen only once. V is TRBV2 and J is TRBJ1-2; 8 nucleotides agree with TRBD1. Trimming cost V 4 bases and J 10 bases; bases outside gene matches: 8. Germline V CDR1 and CDR2: SNHLY, FYNNEI. The CDR3 has 13 residues. The CDR3, as DNA: TGTGCCAGCAGTGTGGGACAGGCGTATTCCTACACCTTC. This encodes CASSVGQAYSYTF.

The J gene is TRBJ2-2, the V gene TRBV5-4; 8 bases agree with TRBD2. The junction had 6 bases not matched to a gene; V was cut back by 1 base and J by 4 bases. Germline CDR1 SGHNT, CDR2 YYREEE (reference sequence). The CDR3 contains 16 residues. CDR3 region: CASSLTGRGSTGELFF. Here the CDR3 DNA reads TGTGCCAGCAGCTTGACCGGGAGGGGGAGCACCGGGGAGCTGTTTTTT.

This clone was observed a single time. The CDR3 coding sequence is TGTGCCAGCAGCCCGACAGGGGCGAATGGCTACACCTTC. Amino acids: CASSPTGANGYTF. The gene calls are TRBV14 and TRBJ1-2; 8 bases line up with TRBD1. Germline CDR1 and CDR2: SGHDN and FVKESK. CDR3 size: 13 residues. V lost 4 bases and J lost 6; bases outside the gene matches: 4.

V is TRBV19 and J is TRBJ2-2; D unclear. Germline lookup yields CDR1 LNHDA and CDR2 SQIVND (reference sequence). Trimming removed 7 bases from V and 1 base from J, with 7 bases in between. This CDR3 is 13 amino acids long. The CDR3 loop is CASTPRNTGELFF. The CDR3 DNA reads TGTGCCAGTACGCCAAGGAACACCGGGGAGCTGTTTTTT.

The chain recombines TRBV19 with TRBJ2-2; D might be TRBD1 (6 bases). The CDR3 extends over 14 amino acids. Germline assignment: CDR1 LNHDA and CDR2 SQIVND (reference sequence). V gave up 7 bases and J gave up 4 bases, with 13 bases separating them. DNA of the CDR3: TGTGCCAGTATCCCGACAGGAATCACCGGGGAGCTGTTTTTT. It encodes CASIPTGITGELFF.

The V call is TRBV10-3, the J call TRBJ2-1; 7 bases are a match to TRBD2. CDR3 length: 18 amino acids. After removal of 4 bases from V and 4 bases from J, the junction contained 16 bases not matched to a gene. Germline assignment: CDR1 ENHRY and CDR2 SYGVKD. The CDR3, as DNA: TGTGCCATCAGTGGCCCCGGGACTATACGACATGGGTACAATGAGCAGTTCTTC. It encodes CAISGPGTIRHGYNEQFF.

This chain joins TRBV9 and TRBJ2-1, with D maybe TRBD1 (6 bases). In germline, CDR1 is SGDLS, CDR2 YYNGEE. V lost 4 bases and J lost 5, with 16 bases in between. CDR3 size: 15 residues. Written as DNA, the CDR3 is TGTGCCAGCAGCCCGTCTCCCAGGGGAAACAATGAGCAGTTCTTC. Its protein product is CASSPSPRGNNEQFF.

The chain links TRBV19 to TRBJ1-6, with TRBD1 identical over 8 bases. The CDR3 sequence is 14 residues long. The germline gives CDR1 LNHDA, CDR2 SQIVND (reference sequence). The J segment lost 7 bases and the V segment lost 7 bases, leaving 6 bases of the junction unmatched. The CDR3 coding sequence is TGTGCCAGTAAAGACAGGGGATGGAATTCACCCCTCCACTTT. Translating gives CASKDRGWNSPLHF.

This clone has more than one count but fewer than ten. The CDR3 here is CASTRDRGKDTEAFF. The CDR3 coding sequence is TGTGCCAGCACCAGGGACAGGGGGAAGGACACTGAAGCTTTCTTT. The genes are TRBV28 and TRBJ1-1; 11 bases map to TRBD1. Germline loops: CDR1 MDHEN, CDR2 SYDVKM. The CDR3 sequence is 15 residues long. V shed 7 bases, J shed 3 bases, and the junction held 7 bases outside the gene matches.

The chain has TRBV15 and TRBJ1-3; D uncertain. Germline-derived CDR1 and CDR2 are LNHNV and YYDKDF (reference sequence). The V end lost 0 bases, the J end lost 1 base, and 10 bases lay between the germline ends. CDR3 length: 16 amino acids. CDR3 bases: TGTGCCACCAGCAGAGATGAGGGCTTTTCTGGAAACACCATATATTTT. Encoded protein: CATSRDEGFSGNTIYF.

In this sample, this clone turned up once. The chain uses TRBV14 and TRBJ2-2; 14 bases match TRBD2. There are 16 residues in the CDR3. The V gene's germline CDR1 is SGHDN and CDR2 FVKESK. V shed 4 bases, J shed 3 bases, and the junction held 1 base outside the gene matches. The CDR3 nucleotides read TGTGCCAGCAGCCGGACTAGCGGGGGGCACACCGGGGAGCTGTTTTTT. Its protein is CASSRTSGGHTGELFF.

V gene TRBV15 combines with J gene TRBJ1-4; TRBD1 might be the D (5 bases). This CDR3 comprises 13 residues. Germline V gene data show CDR1 as LNHNV and CDR2 as YYDKDF (reference sequence). V shed 8 bases and J shed 0 bases, with 7 bases lying between them. The CDR3 here is CATQGPTNEKLFF. CDR3 coding DNA: TGTGCCACCCAGGGCCCAACTAATGAAAAACTGTTTTTT.